Described below is a single T cell receptor beta chain sequence and its context. This sample stems from a study of cytomegalovirus exposure and HLA in healthy donors. The overall study: Around 77% of roughly 430 genotyped donors fell in the Caucasian-associated ancestry cluster.

Primers included in the PCR were 60 Vbeta and 13 Jbeta primers. As processed by the authors: Approximately 78 million unique TCR beta chains, roughly 11 million of them shared, were counted by a later analysis. TCRdb keeps only in-frame clones here, not all; method: immunoSEQ multiplex PCR. The D gene and trimming were derived from the DNA, and the V and J assignments and clone size from that table. The profile shows 150,000 or so clones, about four fifths of them singletons. J gave up 0 bases and V 5 bases, and 5 bases lay outside the gene matches. CDR1 and CDR2 (germline): SGHKS, YYEKEE (reference sequence). The CDR3 sequence is 14 residues long.

The sequence came from a young woman in good health and CMV-seropositive. The chain carries TRBV5-5 and TRBJ2-7; 7 nucleotides match TRBD1. The material sequenced was PBMCs. This CDR3 is CASSLRQGSYEQYF. In DNA, the CDR3 is TGTGCCAGCAGTTTACGACAGGGCTCCTACGAGCAGTACTTC.